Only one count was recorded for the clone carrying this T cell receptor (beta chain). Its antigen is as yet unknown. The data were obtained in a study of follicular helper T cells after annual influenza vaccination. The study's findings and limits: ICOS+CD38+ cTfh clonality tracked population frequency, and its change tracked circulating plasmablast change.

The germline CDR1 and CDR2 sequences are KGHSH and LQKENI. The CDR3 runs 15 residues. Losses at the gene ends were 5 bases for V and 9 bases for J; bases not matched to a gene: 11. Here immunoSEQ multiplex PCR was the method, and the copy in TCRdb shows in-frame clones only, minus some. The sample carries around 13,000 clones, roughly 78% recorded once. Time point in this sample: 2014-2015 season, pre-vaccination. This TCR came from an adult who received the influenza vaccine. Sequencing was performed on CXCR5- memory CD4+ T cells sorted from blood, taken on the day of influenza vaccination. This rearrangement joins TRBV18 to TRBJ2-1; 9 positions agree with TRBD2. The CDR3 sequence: CASSSTSGLSGEQFF. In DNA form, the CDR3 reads TGTGCCAGCTCATCGACTAGCGGTCTTTCGGGTGAGCAGTTCTTC.